A single TCR beta chain is shown here with its context. The CDR3 has 14 residues. Trimming left V 2 bases short and J 9 bases short, with 14 bases between. Germline values: CDR1 SNHLY, CDR2 FYNNEI. TCRdb redid the calling of the RACE reads with MiXCR, one entry per CDR3 protein. The sample lists roughly 94,000 distinct CDR3 sequences, about 9.3% occurring once. The sample originates from a study of human T cells and chemical hapten exposure. Study information: 0.01% DPC was applied to the upper back in patch tests, which were read at 6 days.

The sample's time point: patch test 2, 6 weeks after DPC sensitization. Indicated treatment: therapeutic diphenylcyclopropenone sensitization with weekly scalp DPC. The sequence was collected from a woman aged 40 to 50 with alopecia areata. Some clones in this sample may be carry-over from other donors' samples. The material sequenced was whole blood, taken in connection with sensitization to the hapten diphenylcyclopropenone (DPC). V is TRBV2 and J is TRBJ2-1; D remains unclear. CDR3 nucleotide sequence: TGTGCCAGCAGTGAATGGTCTGGGTATGGTGAGCAGTTCTTC. Its protein product is CASSEWSGYGEQFF.